The 5 T cell receptor beta chains listed next were all sequenced from one sample in a study of T-cell memory formation after mild COVID-19. TCRdb recomputed calls from the 5' RACE reads with MiXCR, one row per CDR3 protein. The sample gives just over 400,000 distinct CDR3 sequences, more than 20% of which show up once; roughly 13% is in the top ten. The specimen was PBMCs or a T cell subset sorted from them (not recorded which). Source of these receptors: an adult woman who had mild COVID-19 (a few samples of this study predate the infection). Cell type and time point are not known.

CDR3 in amino acids: CASRSGQADSYEQYF. As DNA, the CDR3 is TGTGCCAGCAGGTCGGGACAGGCCGACTCCTACGAGCAGTACTTC. The chain couples TRBV6-5 to TRBJ2-7, with TRBD1 matching over 8 bases. The J segment lost 0 bases and the V segment lost 6 bases, leaving 7 bases of the junction unmatched. This CDR3 contains 15 residues. Germline CDR1 reads MNHEY; CDR2 reads SVGAGI.

This clonotype was seen more than once but under ten times. J is TRBJ2-5 and V is TRBV6-5; the D gene is possibly TRBD2 (5 bases). CDR1 and CDR2 from the germline V gene are MNHEY and SVGAGI. V gave up 2 bases and J gave up 2 bases, with 12 bases separating them. CDR3 length: 15 amino acids. CDR3 protein: CASSYRLAGQETQYF. The CDR3 nucleotides are TGTGCCAGCAGTTACAGGTTGGCGGGTCAAGAGACCCAGTACTTC.

There are many counts of this clonotype. The chain joins TRBV9 to TRBJ2-5, with D uncertain. Germline V gives CDR1 SGDLS, CDR2 YYNGEE. The ends were cut back, 2 bases at V and 5 bases at J, with 13 bases in the middle. There are 14 residues in the CDR3. The CDR3 DNA sequence: TGTGCCAGCAGCGTCGGCACTTTAGGGGAGACCCAGTACTTC. It yields the protein CASSVGTLGETQYF.

This clonotype was seen only a few times. V is TRBV18 and J is TRBJ1-3; D is undetermined. V was trimmed by 3 bases and J by 3 bases, leaving 9 bases between them. CDR1 is KGHSH, CDR2 LQKENI, per germline. This CDR3 comprises 14 residues. CDR3 sequence: CASSPRTFGNTIYF. CDR3 sequence (DNA): TGTGCCAGCTCACCCCGCACCTTTGGAAACACCATATATTTT.

The sample holds a few counts of this clonotype. The genes are TRBV9 and TRBJ2-2; 10 bases line up with TRBD1. V was pared by 0 bases and J by 3 bases, with 8 bases of the junction left unmatched. CDR1 and CDR2 from the germline V gene are SGDLS and YYNGEE. CDR3 length: 18 amino acids. The CDR3 loop reads CASSVEGQGWPDTGELFF. The CDR3 region has the DNA TGTGCCAGCAGCGTAGAGGGACAGGGGTGGCCCGACACCGGGGAGCTGTTTTTT.